Shown below are 21 T cell receptor beta chains from a single sample sequenced in a study of blood T cell repertoires in COVID-19. Generated by immunoSEQ multiplex PCR, the TCRdb table keeps only in-frame clones and is missing some. The table has tens of thousands of clones, more than 90% seen once. Sequencing was carried out using peripheral blood. The receptors stem from a man aged 55 to 70 with acute or convalescent COVID-19.

The rearrangement links TRBV5-5 to TRBJ2-1; TRBD1 matches at 11 bases. The trim removed 4 bases at V and 12 bases at J, leaving 18 bases unmatched. In germline, CDR1 is SGHKS, CDR2 YYEKEE (reference sequence). CDR3 size: 17 residues. CDR3 nucleotides: TGTGCCAGCAGCCACACAGTCGGGGACAGGGGGGGCTTTGGGCAGTTCTTC. The encoded protein is CASSHTVGDRGGFGQFF.

This sequence joins TRBV28 and TRBJ1-2; 7 bases align to TRBD1. The CDR3 is 13 residues long. Germline loops: CDR1 MDHEN, CDR2 SYDVKM. V was pared by 5 bases and J by 4 bases, with 4 bases of the junction left unmatched. The CDR3 nucleotides read TGTGCCAGCAGTCCGACAGGGACCTATGGCTACACCTTC. Translated: CASSPTGTYGYTF.

The chain couples TRBV10-3 to TRBJ2-1; TRBD2 matches at 14 bases. Germline assignment: CDR1 ENHRY and CDR2 SYGVKD. The ends lost 7 bases at V and 0 bases at J; junction bases unmatched: 2. The CDR3 extends over 16 amino acids. The CDR3 sequence: CAIIGTSGSSYNEQFF. The CDR3 DNA reads TGTGCCATCATAGGGACTAGCGGGAGCTCCTACAATGAGCAGTTCTTC.

CDR3 amino acids: CSVESEDTQYF. The CDR3 DNA sequence: TGCAGCGTTGAGAGCGAAGATACGCAGTATTTT. The chain recombines TRBV29-1 with TRBJ2-3, with D unclear. Germline V gene data show CDR1 as SQVTM and CDR2 as ANQGSEA. The V end lost 3 bases, the J end lost 5 bases, and 6 bases lay between the germline ends. This CDR3 has 11 amino acids.

This sequence joins TRBV2 and TRBJ2-5; possible D gene TRBD2, 5 bases. The CDR3 covers 13 residues. Per germline, CDR1 SNHLY and CDR2 FYNNEI. Trimming left V 4 bases short and J 1 base short, with 7 bases between. The CDR3 sequence is CASSVDFQETQYF. The DNA for the CDR3 is TGTGCCAGCAGTGTGGACTTCCAAGAGACCCAGTACTTC.

The V gene is TRBV2, the J gene TRBJ2-6; D remains unclear. The ends were cut back, 4 bases at V and 2 bases at J, with 6 bases in the middle. This CDR3 has 14 amino acids. Per the germline V gene, CDR1 is SNHLY and CDR2 is FYNNEI. The CDR3 DNA is TGTGCCAGCAGTGTTTCCGCTGGGGCCAACGTCCTGACTTTC. Protein product: CASSVSAGANVLTF.

The gene calls are TRBV11-3 and TRBJ2-1, with 7 bases fitting TRBD2. Germline loops: CDR1 SGHNT, CDR2 YENEEA. The CDR3 covers 17 residues. V shed 0 bases and J 4 bases; nucleotides not matched to a gene: 9. The CDR3 is CASSLDQGREAYNEQFF. As DNA, the CDR3 is TGTGCCAGCAGCTTAGATCAGGGACGGGAGGCGTACAATGAGCAGTTCTTC. The full variable domain, completed using reference TRBV11-3 and TRBJ2-1, is EAGVVQSPRYKIIEKKQPVAFWCNPISGHNTLYWYLQNLGQGPELLIRYENEEAVDDSQLPKDRFSAERLKGVDSTLKIQPAELGDSAVYLCASSLDQGREAYNEQFFGPGTRLTVL.

The rearrangement uses TRBV20-1 and TRBJ2-7, with D possibly matching TRBD2 (5 bases). The CDR3 sequence is 12 residues long. Trimming left V 3 bases short and J 2 bases short, with 8 bases between. Germline CDR1 DFQATT, CDR2 SNEGSKA (reference sequence). CDR3 coding DNA: TGCAGTGCTAGTTATAGCGCCTACGAGCAGTACTTC. Amino acid sequence: CSASYSAYEQYF.

The chain employs TRBV18 and TRBJ2-5; D call uncertain. Germline CDR1 is KGHSH and CDR2 is LQKENI. The CDR3 loop spans 13 amino acids. V lost 3 bases and J lost 5, with 10 bases in between. As DNA, the CDR3 is TGTGCCAGCTCACCTGACGACAAGGAGACCCAGTACTTC. Translation gives CASSPDDKETQYF.

The chain joins TRBV5-4 to TRBJ2-3; 8 positions agree with TRBD2. The CDR3 runs 15 residues. The germline V gene has CDR1 SGHNT and CDR2 YYREEE (reference sequence). Trimming at V came to 3 bases and at J to 1 base, leaving 4 bases not matched to a gene. DNA of the CDR3: TGTGCCAGCAGCTCGGGGGGGTTTGGCACAGATACGCAGTATTTT. Protein sequence: CASSSGGFGTDTQYF.

This chain connects TRBV7-9 to TRBJ2-3; D may be TRBD2 (5 bases). CDR1 and CDR2 from the germline V gene are SEHNR and FQNEAQ (reference sequence). The length of the CDR3 is 15 residues. Trimming took off 8 bases at V and 7 bases at J, with 22 bases between the two ends. The DNA of the CDR3 is TGTGCCAGCTCACTGGGGAGCGCTCCCCCTAATACGCAGTATTTT. This translates into CASSLGSAPPNTQYF.

The rearrangement links TRBV5-1 to TRBJ2-1; 7 bases agree with TRBD2. V lost 4 bases and J lost 4; bases outside the gene matches: 11. The CDR3 extends over 16 amino acids. From germline, CDR1 is SGHRS and CDR2 YFSETQ. Here the CDR3 reads CASSPVSGAGYNEQFF. CDR3 sequence (DNA): TGCGCCAGCAGCCCGGTGAGTGGAGCGGGATACAATGAGCAGTTCTTC.

The count of this clone is one. CDR3 coding DNA: TGCGCCAGCAGCTTGGGGGGAGCAACGTACCAAGAGACCCAGTACTTC. Translating it yields CASSLGGATYQETQYF. The chain carries TRBV5-1 and TRBJ2-5; maybe TRBD2 (5 bases). The ends were cut back, 0 bases at V and 0 bases at J, with 12 bases in the middle. The CDR3 consists of 16 residues. The germline CDR1 and CDR2 sequences are SGHRS and YFSETQ.

The V and J genes are TRBV2 and TRBJ2-7; D is unclear. Between the trimmed V and J ends, which lost 3 bases and 3 bases, there was a span of 9 bases. Germline V gene lookup returns CDR1 SNHLY and CDR2 FYNNEI. This CDR3 contains 13 residues. CDR3 in amino acids: CASSETTYYEQYF. The CDR3 region has the DNA TGTGCCAGCAGTGAGACAACCTACTACGAGCAGTACTTC.

This sequence joins TRBV2 and TRBJ1-1; 9 bases map to TRBD1. There are 14 residues in the CDR3. CDR1 SNHLY and CDR2 FYNNEI come from the germline V gene. The ends lost 6 bases at V and 3 bases at J; junction bases unmatched: 5. The CDR3 DNA follows: TGTGCCAGCAGAGACAGGACAGGGGACACTGAAGCTTTCTTT. Translated: CASRDRTGDTEAFF.

The chain couples TRBV9 to TRBJ1-1, with 8 bases identical to TRBD1. V trimming: 0 bases; J trimming: 4 bases; junction bases outside the gene matches: 8. There are 16 residues in the CDR3. Germline CDR1 is SGDLS and CDR2 is YYNGEE. CDR3 amino acids: CASSVGQGAGSTEAFF. DNA of the CDR3: TGTGCCAGCAGCGTAGGCCAGGGGGCGGGCAGCACTGAAGCTTTCTTT.

The V and J genes are TRBV5-1 and TRBJ1-1, with D uncertain. V gave up 2 bases and J gave up 1 base, with 15 bases separating them. This CDR3 has 16 amino acids. Germline-derived CDR1 and CDR2 are SGHRS and YFSETQ. The CDR3 loop reads CASSFFSWEKNTEAFF. The CDR3 DNA reads as TGCGCCAGCAGCTTCTTTTCGTGGGAGAAGAACACTGAAGCTTTCTTT.

In its sample, this clone was seen once. The V gene is TRBV28, the J gene TRBJ2-5; D might be TRBD2 (5 bases). V lost 5 bases to trimming and J lost 5 bases, with 9 bases between them. The CDR3 extends over 12 amino acids. Germline CDR1 reads MDHEN; CDR2 reads SYDVKM. CDR3: CASSTTTETQYF. DNA of the CDR3: TGTGCCAGCAGTACGACTACGGAGACCCAGTACTTC.

The chain's CDR3 is CASSPGQGYSNQPQHF. DNA of the CDR3: TGTGCCAGCAGCCCTGGACAGGGGTATAGCAATCAGCCCCAGCATTTT. The chain links TRBV6-2 or TRBV6-3 to TRBJ1-5; 9 nucleotides line up with TRBD1. Germline CDR1 reads MNHEY; CDR2 reads SVGEGT. V was pared by 6 bases and J by 0 bases, with 6 bases of the junction left unmatched. The CDR3 extends over 16 amino acids.

This clone was observed once. The gene calls are TRBV5-1 and TRBJ2-7; a possible D gene is TRBD2 (5 bases). CDR3 length equals 15 residues. The ends were cut back, 0 bases at V and 3 bases at J, with 13 bases in the middle. Germline CDR1 is SGHRS and CDR2 is YFSETQ. The CDR3 loop reads CASSLDWESGYEQYF. The CDR3 DNA follows: TGCGCCAGCAGCTTGGATTGGGAGTCGGGCTACGAGCAGTACTTC. Complete variable domain (other parts from reference TRBV5-1 and TRBJ2-7): KAGVTQTPRYLIKTRGQQVTLSCSPISGHRSVSWYQQTPGQGLQFLFEYFSETQRNKGNFPGRFSGRQFSNSRSEMNVSTLELGDSALYLCASSLDWESGYEQYFGPGTRLTVT.

This sequence joins TRBV18 and TRBJ1-3; TRBD1 agrees at 9 bases. Germline loops: CDR1 KGHSH, CDR2 LQKENI. V lost 5 bases to trimming and J lost 4 bases; unmatched junction nucleotides: 6. The CDR3 loop spans 15 amino acids. The CDR3 loop reads CASSYGQGKGNTIYF. The CDR3 DNA is TGTGCCAGCTCATATGGACAGGGGAAGGGAAACACCATATATTTT. Supplemented by reference TRBV18 and TRBJ1-3, the full variable domain reads NAGVMQNPRHLVRRRGQEARLRCSPMKGHSHVYWYRQLPEEGLKFMVYLQKENIIDESGMPKERFSAEFPKEGPSILRIQQVVRGDSAAYFCASSYGQGKGNTIYFGEGSWLTVV.